This paragraph covers one TCR beta chain sequence. Its antigen is currently unknown. Mismatch with germline at one junction end may stem from a read error. The sample comes from a study of T cells in Graves' hyperthyroidism and ophthalmopathy. Looking at the study overall: Blood was drawn when the patient was first diagnosed and still untreated.

The germline gives CDR1 MNHNS, CDR2 SASEGT. CDR3 length: 19 residues. Overall study results and limits: Progression to ophthalmopathy was predicted a median of approximately seven months early.

Diagnosing involved the use of clinical symptoms, serum thyroxine and TRAb, thyroid ultrasound and orbital computed tomography. Before ophthalmopathy appeared, progressors gave blood at initial hyperthyroidism diagnosis. Using RNA transcripts as the source, TCR beta CDR3 regions were amplified. First-round RT-PCR of the TCR CDR3 relied on the HTBI primer set. From the multiplex PCR reads, TCRdb called clonotypes with MiXCR, one entry per CDR3 protein. The sample gives 150,000 or so distinct CDR3 sequences, 22% of which show up once; around 69% is in the top ten. The source of this sequence is a woman between 50 and 59 years old with Graves' hyperthyroidism that later progressed to Graves' ophthalmopathy. The chain links TRBV6-1 to TRBJ2-1; possible D gene TRBD2, 5 bases. Sequencing was performed on blood. CDR3 sequence: CASSERRMSIRDSGNEQLF. The CDR3 region has the DNA TGTGCCAGCAGTGAACGGCGGATGTCGATTCGGGATTCGGGCAATGAGCAGCTCTTC.